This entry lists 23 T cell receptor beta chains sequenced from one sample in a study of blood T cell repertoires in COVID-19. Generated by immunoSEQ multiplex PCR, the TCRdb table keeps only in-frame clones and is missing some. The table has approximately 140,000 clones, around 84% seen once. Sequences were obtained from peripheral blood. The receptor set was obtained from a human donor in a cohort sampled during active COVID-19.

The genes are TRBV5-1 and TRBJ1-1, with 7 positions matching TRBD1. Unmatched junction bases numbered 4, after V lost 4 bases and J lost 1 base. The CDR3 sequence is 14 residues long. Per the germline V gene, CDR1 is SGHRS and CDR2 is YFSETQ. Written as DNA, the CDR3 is TGCGCCAGCAGCGTGGGACAGTGGAACACTGAAGCTTTCTTT. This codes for CASSVGQWNTEAFF.

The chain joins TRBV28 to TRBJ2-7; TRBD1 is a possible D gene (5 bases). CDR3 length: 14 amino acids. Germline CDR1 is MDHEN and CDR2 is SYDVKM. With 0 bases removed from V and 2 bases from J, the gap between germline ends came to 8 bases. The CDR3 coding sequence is TGTGCCAGCAGTTTATGGGGGCAAGCCTACGAGCAGTACTTC. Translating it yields CASSLWGQAYEQYF.

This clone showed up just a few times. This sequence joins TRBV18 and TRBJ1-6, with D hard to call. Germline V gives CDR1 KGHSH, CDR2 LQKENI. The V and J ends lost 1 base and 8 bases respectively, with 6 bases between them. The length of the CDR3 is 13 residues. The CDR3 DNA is TGTGCCAGCTCACCACGGAGGGATTCACCCCTCCACTTT. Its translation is CASSPRRDSPLHF.

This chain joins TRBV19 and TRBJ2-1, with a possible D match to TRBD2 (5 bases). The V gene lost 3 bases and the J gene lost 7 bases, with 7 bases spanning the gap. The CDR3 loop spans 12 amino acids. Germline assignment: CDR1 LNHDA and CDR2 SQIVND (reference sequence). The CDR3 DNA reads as TGTGCCAGTAGTATCGGGGATAATGAGCAGTTCTTC. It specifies CASSIGDNEQFF.

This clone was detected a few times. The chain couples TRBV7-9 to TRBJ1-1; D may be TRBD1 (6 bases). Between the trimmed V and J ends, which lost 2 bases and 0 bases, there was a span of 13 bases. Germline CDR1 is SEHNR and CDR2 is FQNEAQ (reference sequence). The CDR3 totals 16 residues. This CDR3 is CASSLRPGQMNTEAFF. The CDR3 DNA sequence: TGTGCCAGCAGCTTAAGACCGGGACAAATGAACACTGAAGCTTTCTTT.

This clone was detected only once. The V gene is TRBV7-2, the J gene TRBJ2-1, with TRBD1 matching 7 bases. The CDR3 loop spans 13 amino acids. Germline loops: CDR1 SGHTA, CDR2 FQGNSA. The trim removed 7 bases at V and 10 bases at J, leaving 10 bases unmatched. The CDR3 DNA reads TGTGCCAGCACCCCAGGGGGAAACATGGAGCAGTTCTTC. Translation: CASTPGGNMEQFF. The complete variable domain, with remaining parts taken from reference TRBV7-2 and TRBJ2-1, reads GAGVSQSPSNKVTEKGKDVELRCDPISGHTALYWYRQSLGQGLEFLIYFQGNSAPDKSGLPSDRFSAERTGGSVSTLTIQRTQQEDSAVYLCASTPGGNMEQFFGPGTRLTVL.

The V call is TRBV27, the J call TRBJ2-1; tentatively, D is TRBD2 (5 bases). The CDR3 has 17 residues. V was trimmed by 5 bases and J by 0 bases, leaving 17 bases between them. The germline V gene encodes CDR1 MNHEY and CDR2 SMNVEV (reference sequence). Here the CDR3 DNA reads TGTGCCAGCAGTCTCGGGCGGGTCTTTGGCTCCTACAATGAGCAGTTCTTC. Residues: CASSLGRVFGSYNEQFF.

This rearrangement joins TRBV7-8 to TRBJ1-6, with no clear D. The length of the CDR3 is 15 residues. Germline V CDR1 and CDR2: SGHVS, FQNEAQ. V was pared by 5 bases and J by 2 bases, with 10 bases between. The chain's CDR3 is CASSPTGTYNSPLHF. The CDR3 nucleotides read TGTGCCAGCAGCCCTACCGGGACCTATAATTCACCCCTCCACTTT.

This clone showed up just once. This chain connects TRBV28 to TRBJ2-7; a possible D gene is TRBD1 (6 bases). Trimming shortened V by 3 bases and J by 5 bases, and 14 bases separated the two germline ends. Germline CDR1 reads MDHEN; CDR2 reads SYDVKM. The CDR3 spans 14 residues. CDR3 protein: CASSFQRPGDEQYF. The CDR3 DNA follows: TGTGCCAGCAGTTTTCAGAGGCCAGGGGACGAGCAGTACTTC.

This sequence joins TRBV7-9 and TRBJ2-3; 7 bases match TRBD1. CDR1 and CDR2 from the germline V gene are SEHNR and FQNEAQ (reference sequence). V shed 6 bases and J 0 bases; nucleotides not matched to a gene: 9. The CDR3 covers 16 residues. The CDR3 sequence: CASRPKQGSSTDTQYF. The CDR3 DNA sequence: TGTGCCAGCAGACCTAAACAGGGGTCAAGCACAGATACGCAGTATTTT.

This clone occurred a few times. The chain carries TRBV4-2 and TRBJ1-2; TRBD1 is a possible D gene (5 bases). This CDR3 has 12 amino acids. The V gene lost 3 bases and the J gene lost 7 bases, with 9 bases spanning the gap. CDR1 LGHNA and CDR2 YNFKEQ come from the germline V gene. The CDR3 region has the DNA TGTGCCAGCAGCCAGTCGGGGGGTGGCTACACCTTC. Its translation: CASSQSGGGYTF.

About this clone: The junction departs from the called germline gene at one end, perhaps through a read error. CDR3: CASSLAPVSSYNEQFF. The CDR3 nucleotides are TGTGCTAGCAGCTTAGCGCCGGTGAGCTCCTACAATGAGCAGTTCTTC. The chain combines TRBV7-7 with TRBJ2-1, with D possibly matching TRBD2 (5 bases). CDR1 and CDR2 (germline): SSHAT, FNYEAQ (reference sequence). The CDR3 sequence is 16 residues long.

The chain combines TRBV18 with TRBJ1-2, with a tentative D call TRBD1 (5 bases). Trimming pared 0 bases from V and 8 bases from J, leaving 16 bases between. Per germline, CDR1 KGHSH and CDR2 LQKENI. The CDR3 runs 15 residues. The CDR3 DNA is TGTGCCAGCTCACCACCCCTGGCAGGGTTGGAAGGCTACACCTTC. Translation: CASSPPLAGLEGYTF.

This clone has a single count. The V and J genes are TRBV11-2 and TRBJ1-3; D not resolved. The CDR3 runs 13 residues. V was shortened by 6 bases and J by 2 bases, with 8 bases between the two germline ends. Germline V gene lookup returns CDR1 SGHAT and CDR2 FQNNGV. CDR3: CASSFEAGNTIYF. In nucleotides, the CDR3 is TGTGCCAGCAGTTTCGAGGCTGGAAACACCATATATTTT.

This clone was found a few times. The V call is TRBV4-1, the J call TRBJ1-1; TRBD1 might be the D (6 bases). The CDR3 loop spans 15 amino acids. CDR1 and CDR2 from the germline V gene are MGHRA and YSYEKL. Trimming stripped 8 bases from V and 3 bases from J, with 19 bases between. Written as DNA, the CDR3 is TGCGCCAGCCGGAAACAGGGCCCGGGATACACTGAAGCTTTCTTT. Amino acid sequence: CASRKQGPGYTEAFF.

The CDR3 spells CASSLASPGLASYNEQFF. In DNA form, the CDR3 reads TGTGCCAGCAGCTTAGCGTCCCCGGGACTAGCGTCCTACAATGAGCAGTTCTTC. The chain joins TRBV7-2 to TRBJ2-1; 10 nucleotides match TRBD2. The V gene's germline CDR1 is SGHTA and CDR2 FQGNSA. The CDR3 covers 18 residues. V shed 0 bases, J shed 1 base, and the junction held 6 bases outside the gene matches.

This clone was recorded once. CDR3 nucleotides: TGTGCCACCAGCAGAGAACAGGCGAACAGGGACACAGATACGCAGTATTTT. Translating it yields CATSREQANRDTDTQYF. The chain has TRBV15 and TRBJ2-3, with D perhaps matching TRBD1 (6 bases). V lost 0 bases and J lost 2, with 15 bases in between. The CDR3 spans 17 residues. CDR1 is LNHNV, CDR2 YYDKDF, per germline (reference sequence).

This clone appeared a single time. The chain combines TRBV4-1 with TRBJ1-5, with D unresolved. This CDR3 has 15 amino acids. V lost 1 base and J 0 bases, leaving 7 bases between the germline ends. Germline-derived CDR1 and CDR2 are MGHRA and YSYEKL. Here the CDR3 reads CASSQVGYSNQPQHF. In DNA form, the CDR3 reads TGCGCCAGCAGCCAAGTCGGGTATAGCAATCAGCCCCAGCATTTT.

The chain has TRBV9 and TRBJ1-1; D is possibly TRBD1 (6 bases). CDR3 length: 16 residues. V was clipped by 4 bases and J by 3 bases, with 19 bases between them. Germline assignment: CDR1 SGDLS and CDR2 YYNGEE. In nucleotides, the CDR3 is TGTGCCAGCAGCTTCTCGGCTTCGGACAGCTACACTGAAGCTTTCTTT. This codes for CASSFSASDSYTEAFF.

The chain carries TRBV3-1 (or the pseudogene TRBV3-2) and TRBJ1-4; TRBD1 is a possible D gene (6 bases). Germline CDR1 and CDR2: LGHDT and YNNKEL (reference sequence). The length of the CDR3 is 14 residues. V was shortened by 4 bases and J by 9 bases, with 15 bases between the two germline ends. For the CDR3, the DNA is TGTGCCAGCAGCCCGGGACACCTAATGAAAAAACTGTTTTTT. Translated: CASSPGHLMKKLFF.

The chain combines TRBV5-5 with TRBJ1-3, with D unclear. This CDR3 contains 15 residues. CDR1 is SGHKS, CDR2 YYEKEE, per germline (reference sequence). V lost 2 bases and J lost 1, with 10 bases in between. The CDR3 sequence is CASSFGLPSGNTIYF. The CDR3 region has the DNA TGTGCCAGCAGCTTCGGTCTCCCGTCTGGAAACACCATATATTTT.

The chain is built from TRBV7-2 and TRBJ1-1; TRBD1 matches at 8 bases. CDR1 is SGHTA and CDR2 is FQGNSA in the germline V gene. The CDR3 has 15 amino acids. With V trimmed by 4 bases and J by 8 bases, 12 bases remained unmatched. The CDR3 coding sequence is TGTGCCAGCAGCTCCTACAGGGGGATGTTAGGCGAAGCTTTCTTT. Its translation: CASSSYRGMLGEAFF.

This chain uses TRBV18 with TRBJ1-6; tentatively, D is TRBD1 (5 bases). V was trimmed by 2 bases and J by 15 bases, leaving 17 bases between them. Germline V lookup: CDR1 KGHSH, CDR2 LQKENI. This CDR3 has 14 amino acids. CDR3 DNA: TGTGCCAGCTCACCAATGGACAACCCTCTCCTCCTCCACTTT. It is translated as CASSPMDNPLLLHF.